The clone carrying this T cell receptor (beta chain) was seen repeatedly, ten times or more. Its target is unknown. TCR beta CDR3 sequences were amplified from RNA transcripts. The HTBI primer set served for first-round RT-PCR of the TCR CDR3. In TCRdb, the multiplex PCR reads were re-called with MiXCR into one record per CDR3 protein. Of around 800,000 distinct CDR3 sequences listed, more than 30% were seen once; the top ten hold approximately 8.7%. The record originates from a study of T cells in Graves' hyperthyroidism and ophthalmopathy. Overall study context: Peripheral blood was taken when the disease was first diagnosed, before any treatment began. Notes on the study in general: A median about 6.5 months before onset, the model predicted ophthalmopathy.

Patients having uncontrolled infection, another autoimmune disease, pregnancy or lactation were not included. Fresh peripheral blood, more than 8 ml of it, supplied the PBMCs. Sequences were obtained from blood. This clonotype was sampled from a man between 18 and 29 years old with Graves' hyperthyroidism.

For the CDR3, the DNA is TGTGCCAGCAGCTCAGGACCGAATTCACCCCTCCACTTT. Protein: CASSSGPNSPLHF. This chain links TRBV7-6 with TRBJ1-6; D not certain. This CDR3 has 13 residues. Trimming removed 4 bases at V and 7 bases at J, with 8 bases between. Germline loops: CDR1 SGHVS, CDR2 FNYEAQ. The full variable domain, in which reference TRBV7-6 and TRBJ1-6 provide the parts outside the CDR3, is GAGVSQSPRYKVTKRGQDVALRCDPISGHVSLYWYRQALGQGPEFLTYFNYEAQQDKSGLPNDRFSAERPEGSISTLTIQRTEQRDSAMYRCASSSGPNSPLHFGNGTRLTVT.